Listed here is a single TCR beta chain. Its antigen remains unidentified. The sample belongs to a study of monozygotic twins with inflammatory bowel disease. Skipping T cell sorting, the study isolated total RNA directly from whole blood. The CDR3 spans 13 residues. Germline CDR1 is LGHDT and CDR2 is YNNKEL (reference sequence). Each UMI harboured a 6-nucleotide sample barcode and was appended via template switching. One entry per CDR3 protein, without DNA, is what TCRdb gives after re-calling the 5' RACE reads. This sample's table has 200,000 to 250,000 distinct CDR3 sequences. Findings of the study overall: Added variability in patient repertoires may stem from differing immunosuppressive treatments.

Material for sequencing was blood. The receptor's source is a human donor with ulcerative colitis or Crohn's disease, or a healthy co-twin of an affected twin (not recorded which). The gene calls are TRBV3-1 and TRBJ2-7. The CDR3: CASSQESGNEQYF.